This TCR beta chain came from a study of regulatory T cells in long-lasting Graves disease. Points from the study as a whole: Between persistent patients, fewer than 3,500 public clonotypes were shared, exceeding the 966 shared between new patients. The researchers studied only peripheral blood, not thyroid tissue.

With iRepertoire HTBI primers and Arm-PCR of CDR3 regions, TCR beta libraries were built. TCRdb recomputed calls from the multiplex PCR reads with MiXCR, one row per CDR3 protein. Of fewer than 550,000 distinct CDR3 sequences listed, about 22% are singletons. CDR1 is MNHEY and CDR2 is SVGEGT in the germline V gene. There are 14 residues in the CDR3. The V gene lost 7 bases and the J gene lost 1 base, with 11 bases spanning the gap. The time point denotes: persistent/refractory GD, antithyroid drugs over 5 years with positive TRAb. Extracted PBMC RNA gave rise to the TCR library. This clonotype has more than one count but fewer than ten. Its antigen is still unknown.

The sequencing here drew on peripheral blood mononuclear cells (PBMCs), taken when the disease was refractory, from a patient treated with antithyroid drugs. The chain is built from TRBV6-2 or TRBV6-3 and TRBJ1-5; a possible D gene is TRBD1 (5 bases). The TCR comes from a female donor with Graves disease. CDR3 protein: CASKVEGSNQPQHF. The CDR3 DNA reads as TGTGCCAGCAAGGTAGAGGGGAGCAATCAGCCCCAGCATTTT.